This entry concerns a single TCR beta chain. This record comes from a study of T-cell reconstitution after alpha-beta-depleted transplantation in children. Per the germline V gene, CDR1 is LNHDA and CDR2 is SQIVND (reference sequence). CDR3 size: 15 residues. Trimming took 7 bases from V and 5 from J, leaving 20 bases between them. This sample's TCRbeta library carried unique molecular identifier barcodes. One entry per CDR3 protein results from TCRdb running MiXCR on the PCR reads. The sample yields about 490,000 distinct CDR3 sequences, over 9.5% seen once. The specimen was PBMCs, collected before TCRalphabeta/CD19-depleted stem cell transplant. The receptor was isolated from a child aged 2-15 years with inherited bone marrow failure, due to receive a stem cell transplant. The J gene is TRBJ2-5, the V gene TRBV19; D perhaps matches TRBD1 (6 bases). CDR3 amino acids: CASITQSQGSETQYF. The CDR3 bases are TGTGCCAGTATTACCCAGTCTCAGGGGAGTGAGACCCAGTACTTC.